One sample yielded the 30 T cell receptor beta chains listed below, sequenced in a study of blood T cell repertoires in COVID-19. Profiled with immunoSEQ multiplex PCR; TCRdb holds only in-frame clones, not every one. The repertoire holds roughly 200,000 clones, with about 95% as singletons. Sample: peripheral blood. All receptors derive from a man aged 30 to 39 with COVID-19, enrolled during active disease.

This clone was detected once. The V gene is TRBV27, the J gene TRBJ2-1; D is perhaps TRBD2 (5 bases). Between the trimmed V and J ends, which lost 2 bases and 3 bases, there was a span of 17 bases. From germline, CDR1 is MNHEY and CDR2 SMNVEV (reference sequence). This CDR3 spans 17 amino acids. The CDR3 DNA follows: TGTGCCAGCAGTTTAGGTCCCCCGCGGGCGCACTACAATGAGCAGTTCTTC. It translates to CASSLGPPRAHYNEQFF.

The chain has TRBV4-1 and TRBJ1-2; 8 bases fit TRBD1. V shed 3 bases, J shed 4 bases, and the junction held 16 bases outside the gene matches. The V gene's germline CDR1 is MGHRA and CDR2 YSYEKL. The length of the CDR3 is 18 residues. In DNA form, the CDR3 reads TGCGCCAGCAGCCACGAGTACAAAGGACAGGGCAACTCCTATGGCTACACCTTC. This encodes CASSHEYKGQGNSYGYTF.

The J gene is TRBJ2-5, the V gene TRBV2; D perhaps matches TRBD2 (6 bases). The V end was cut by 7 bases, the J end by 6 bases, with 18 bases between. Per the germline V gene, CDR1 is SNHLY and CDR2 is FYNNEI. The CDR3 is 14 amino acids. The CDR3 region is CASTLDYSPQTQYF. CDR3 bases: TGTGCCAGCACCCTGGACTATTCTCCTCAGACCCAGTACTTC.

This clone is a singleton in its sample. The J gene is TRBJ1-2, the V gene TRBV5-1; unclear D gene. This CDR3 contains 13 residues. Germline V gene lookup returns CDR1 SGHRS and CDR2 YFSETQ. The V and J ends lost 2 bases and 3 bases respectively, with 8 bases between them. CDR3 nucleotide sequence: TGCGCCAGCAGCTTCGGTTCCGACTATGGCTACACCTTC. It codes for CASSFGSDYGYTF. The full variable domain, rest sourced from reference TRBV5-1 and TRBJ1-2, is KAGVTQTPRYLIKTRGQQVTLSCSPISGHRSVSWYQQTPGQGLQFLFEYFSETQRNKGNFPGRFSGRQFSNSRSEMNVSTLELGDSALYLCASSFGSDYGYTFGSGTRLTVV.

This clone was detected once. The chain has TRBV9 and TRBJ2-7, with TRBD1 matching over 7 bases. This CDR3 has 15 residues. Germline V lookup: CDR1 SGDLS, CDR2 YYNGEE. Trimming removed 0 bases from V and 2 bases from J; junction bases left unmatched: 5. The DNA of the CDR3 is TGTGCCAGCAGCGTAGGTACAGGGGTTACCTACGAGCAGTACTTC. This gives the protein CASSVGTGVTYEQYF.

CDR3: CASSPDSLSGNTIYF. The CDR3 nucleotides read TGTGCCAGCAGCCCAGACAGCCTCTCTGGAAACACCATATATTTT. The V gene is TRBV5-4, the J gene TRBJ1-3; perhaps TRBD1 as D (5 bases). V shed 4 bases and J shed 0 bases, with 11 bases lying between them. CDR1 and CDR2 from the germline V gene are SGHNT and YYREEE (reference sequence). The CDR3 has 15 residues.

The J gene is TRBJ1-4, the V gene TRBV7-9, with D possibly TRBD1 on 6 matching bases. V shed 5 bases and J shed 8 bases, with 18 bases lying between them. Germline loops: CDR1 SEHNR, CDR2 FQNEAQ (reference sequence). The CDR3 runs to 15 residues. This CDR3 is CASSLGGGHIEKLFF. CDR3 sequence (DNA): TGTGCCAGCAGCCTCGGCGGGGGGCACATAGAAAAACTGTTTTTT.

V is TRBV7-9 and J is TRBJ2-2, with D unresolved. The CDR3 is made up of 17 amino acids. With 4 bases removed from V and 2 bases from J, the gap between germline ends came to 17 bases. Germline CDR1 and CDR2: SEHNR and FQNEAQ (reference sequence). As DNA, the CDR3 is TGTGCCAGCAGCTCCCCAAACGGAGTCTCTAACACCGGGGAGCTGTTTTTT. This encodes CASSSPNGVSNTGELFF.

This chain joins TRBV11-2 and TRBJ1-2; the D is unclear. This CDR3 spans 13 amino acids. Germline loops: CDR1 SGHAT, CDR2 FQNNGV. Trimming left V 2 bases short and J 5 bases short, with 9 bases between. The CDR3 here is CASSLQSTYGYTF. The CDR3 region has the DNA TGTGCCAGCAGCTTACAGTCAACATATGGCTACACCTTC. Supplemented by reference TRBV11-2 and TRBJ1-2, the full variable domain reads EAGVAQSPRYKIIEKRQSVAFWCNPISGHATLYWYQQILGQGPKLLIQFQNNGVVDDSQLPKDRFSAERLKGVDSTLKIQPAKLEDSAVYLCASSLQSTYGYTFGSGTRLTVV.

The chain combines TRBV18 with TRBJ1-1, with unresolved D. Trimming left V 3 bases short and J 1 base short, with 9 bases between. The germline V gene encodes CDR1 KGHSH and CDR2 LQKENI. CDR3 length: 14 residues. CDR3 in amino acids: CASSPPDKNTEAFF. The CDR3 bases are TGTGCCAGCTCACCGCCTGACAAGAACACTGAAGCTTTCTTT. The full variable domain, rest sourced from reference TRBV18 and TRBJ1-1, is NAGVMQNPRHLVRRRGQEARLRCSPMKGHSHVYWYRQLPEEGLKFMVYLQKENIIDESGMPKERFSAEFPKEGPSILRIQQVVRGDSAAYFCASSPPDKNTEAFFGQGTRLTVV.

J is TRBJ1-2 and V is TRBV5-1; 7 nucleotides match TRBD1. V dropped 3 bases and J dropped 8; count of bases not matched to a gene: 7. This CDR3 has 13 residues. In germline, CDR1 is SGHRS, CDR2 YFSETQ. The CDR3 coding sequence is TGCGCCAGCAGCTCCGACAGGGAAGGCGGCTACACCTTC. This encodes CASSSDREGGYTF.

This clone was detected once. The germline gene is not matched at one end of the junction; a read error may be the cause. The J gene is TRBJ1-1, the V gene TRBV24-1, with a possible D match to TRBD1 (5 bases). Germline V gene lookup returns CDR1 KGHDR and CDR2 SFDVKD. The CDR3 is made up of 13 amino acids. CDR3 sequence: CASRHGPGAEAFF. CDR3 sequence (DNA): TGTGCCTCCAGGCACGGACCGGGGGCTGAAGCTTTCTTT.

The rearrangement uses TRBV28 and TRBJ1-5; D is perhaps TRBD1 (5 bases). V gave up 3 bases and J gave up 1 base, with 13 bases separating them. The V gene's germline CDR1 is MDHEN and CDR2 SYDVKM. The CDR3 is 16 amino acids. The CDR3 loop is CASSFLGGESNQPQHF. In nucleotides, the CDR3 is TGTGCCAGCAGTTTTCTCGGGGGGGAAAGCAATCAGCCCCAGCATTTT.

This clone was observed a handful of times. This rearrangement joins TRBV5-1 to TRBJ1-4, with 7 bases that match TRBD1. Germline CDR1 is SGHRS and CDR2 is YFSETQ. V lost 4 bases and J lost 8; bases outside the gene matches: 11. The CDR3 runs to 15 residues. The CDR3: CASSLLTGSNEKLFF. As DNA, the CDR3 is TGCGCCAGCAGCCTACTGACAGGGTCGAACGAAAAACTGTTTTTT.

The chain joins TRBV7-9 to TRBJ2-2; the D gene is possibly TRBD2 (5 bases). V shed 1 base and J shed 0 bases, with 15 bases lying between them. Germline assignment: CDR1 SEHNR and CDR2 FQNEAQ (reference sequence). CDR3 length equals 18 residues. DNA of the CDR3: TGTGCCAGCAGCTTAGGCCCCCGGGGTGGCCCGAACACCGGGGAGCTGTTTTTT. Translating gives CASSLGPRGGPNTGELFF. The full variable domain, its missing parts supplied by reference TRBV7-9 and TRBJ2-2, is DTGVSQNPRHKITKRGQNVTFRCDPISEHNRLYWYRQTLGQGPEFLTYFQNEAQLEKSRLLSDRFSAERPKGSFSTLEIQRTEQGDSAMYLCASSLGPRGGPNTGELFFGEGSRLTVL.

The chain is built from TRBV4-1 and TRBJ2-5; the D gene is possibly TRBD1 (5 bases). Germline CDR1 reads MGHRA; CDR2 reads YSYEKL. Trimming shortened V by 1 base and J by 5 bases, and 11 bases separated the two germline ends. The CDR3 extends over 14 amino acids. The CDR3 sequence: CASSQAQARETQYF. CDR3 nucleotides: TGCGCCAGCAGCCAAGCACAGGCGAGGGAGACCCAGTACTTC.

V is TRBV14 and J is TRBJ1-3; D gene unclear. The CDR3 loop spans 15 amino acids. The ends were cut back, 5 bases at V and 3 bases at J, with 14 bases in the middle. Germline CDR1 SGHDN, CDR2 FVKESK. This CDR3 is CASSIAGFYGNTIYF. In DNA, the CDR3 is TGTGCCAGCAGCATCGCGGGGTTCTATGGAAACACCATATATTTT.

The genes are TRBV11-2 and TRBJ2-7, with 10 bases matching TRBD1. Germline V lookup: CDR1 SGHAT, CDR2 FQNNGV. J lost 5 bases, V lost 5 bases, and 9 bases had no gene match. The length of the CDR3 is 15 residues. CDR3 residues: CASSPEGQGYHEQYF. The CDR3 coding sequence is TGTGCCAGCAGCCCAGAGGGACAGGGGTACCACGAGCAGTACTTC.

The chain combines TRBV7-3 with TRBJ1-1, with D uncertain. The germline V and J ends were trimmed by 3 bases and 7 bases, with 12 bases remaining between them. In germline, CDR1 is SGHTA, CDR2 FQGTGA. CDR3 size: 13 residues. CDR3 nucleotide sequence: TGTGCCAGCAGCTTTACTCCGCAGGATGAAGCTTTCTTT. Its translation is CASSFTPQDEAFF.

This clone was recorded once. The chain employs TRBV9 and TRBJ2-2; 14 bases map to TRBD2. The CDR3 contains 20 residues. From germline, CDR1 is SGDLS and CDR2 YYNGEE. V lost 0 bases to trimming and J lost 0 bases; unmatched junction nucleotides: 7. The CDR3 sequence: CASSVEWGLAGVANTGELFF. The CDR3 DNA sequence: TGTGCCAGCAGCGTAGAGTGGGGACTAGCGGGGGTCGCGAACACCGGGGAGCTGTTTTTT.

This clone was found once. The chain uses TRBV11-2 and TRBJ2-7; 9 bases line up with TRBD1. Germline V gene data show CDR1 as SGHAT and CDR2 as FQNNGV. The J segment lost 4 bases and the V segment lost 6 bases, leaving 7 bases of the junction unmatched. The length of the CDR3 is 14 residues. CDR3 DNA: TGTGCCAGCAGAACCGGACAGGGGATATACGAGCAGTACTTC. Translating gives CASRTGQGIYEQYF. Drawing the rest from reference TRBV11-2 and TRBJ2-7, the complete variable domain is EAGVAQSPRYKIIEKRQSVAFWCNPISGHATLYWYQQILGQGPKLLIQFQNNGVVDDSQLPKDRFSAERLKGVDSTLKIQPAKLEDSAVYLCASRTGQGIYEQYFGPGTRLTVT.

The V gene is TRBV5-1, the J gene TRBJ2-7; 7 bases align to TRBD2. In germline, CDR1 is SGHRS, CDR2 YFSETQ. This CDR3 contains 16 residues. With V trimmed by 0 bases and J by 4 bases, 10 bases remained unmatched. The CDR3 region is CASSLAGAGTLYEQYF. The DNA for the CDR3 is TGCGCCAGCAGCTTGGCCGGAGCGGGGACCCTATACGAGCAGTACTTC. Full variable domain (missing parts from reference TRBV5-1 and TRBJ2-7): KAGVTQTPRYLIKTRGQQVTLSCSPISGHRSVSWYQQTPGQGLQFLFEYFSETQRNKGNFPGRFSGRQFSNSRSEMNVSTLELGDSALYLCASSLAGAGTLYEQYFGPGTRLTVT.

Only one count was recorded for this clone. The chain combines TRBV19 with TRBJ2-3; the D is unclear. CDR1 and CDR2 from the germline V gene are LNHDA and SQIVND (reference sequence). CDR3 size: 16 residues. V was pared by 5 bases and J by 5 bases, with 20 bases between. CDR3 amino acids: CASSVTTTNLVDTQYF. The DNA of the CDR3 is TGTGCCAGTAGTGTCACTACAACCAACCTAGTAGATACGCAGTATTTT.

The chain links TRBV28 to TRBJ1-5, with D possibly being TRBD1 (5 bases). The CDR3 extends over 17 amino acids. CDR1 is MDHEN and CDR2 is SYDVKM in the germline V gene. The V end lost 1 base, the J end lost 0 bases, and 13 bases lay between the germline ends. CDR3 loop: CASSLLPGGYSNQPQHF. The CDR3 nucleotides are TGTGCCAGCAGTTTATTACCGGGGGGTTATAGCAATCAGCCCCAGCATTTT. Full variable domain (remainder filled in from reference TRBV28 and TRBJ1-5): DVKVTQSSRYLVKRTGEKVFLECVQDMDHENMFWYRQDPGLGLRLIYFSYDVKMKEKGDIPEGYSVSREKKERFSLILESASTNQTSMYLCASSLLPGGYSNQPQHFGDGTRLSIL.

This chain joins TRBV4-1 and TRBJ1-1; 11 bases match TRBD1. V trimming: 2 bases; J trimming: 10 bases; junction bases outside the gene matches: 9. CDR1 and CDR2 from the germline V gene are MGHRA and YSYEKL. There are 15 residues in the CDR3. CDR3 loop: CASSQRDRGRSGAFF. DNA of the CDR3: TGCGCCAGCAGCCAACGGGACAGGGGGAGGTCGGGAGCTTTCTTT.

This chain uses TRBV19 with TRBJ2-5, with TRBD2 matching over 8 bases. The germline V gene encodes CDR1 LNHDA and CDR2 SQIVND (reference sequence). The V and J ends lost 6 bases and 4 bases, in that order; junction bases with no gene match: 10. The CDR3 is 15 residues long. This CDR3 reads CASSPPGLDLETQYF. DNA of the CDR3: TGTGCCAGTAGCCCGCCGGGACTAGACCTAGAGACCCAGTACTTC.

The genes are TRBV30 and TRBJ1-2; possibly TRBD1 for D (6 bases). Looked up from germline, CDR1 is GTSNPN and CDR2 is SVGIG (reference sequence). CDR3 size: 13 residues. V lost 3 bases and J lost 7, with 15 bases in between. The CDR3 loop is CAWRDSRGIGYTF. The CDR3 DNA sequence: TGTGCCTGGAGGGACAGCCGAGGGATTGGCTACACCTTC. Full variable domain (outside the CDR3, taken from reference TRBV30 and TRBJ1-2): SQTIHQWPATLVQPVGSPLSLECTVEGTSNPNLYWYRQAAGRGLQLLFYSVGIGQISSEVPQNLSASRPQDRQFILSSKKLLLSDSGFYLCAWRDSRGIGYTFGSGTRLTVV.

The chain links TRBV29-1 to TRBJ1-2; TRBD1 agrees at 9 bases. V lost 4 bases, J lost 8 bases, and 5 bases stayed unmatched. From germline, CDR1 is SQVTM and CDR2 ANQGSEA. The CDR3 is made up of 12 amino acids. The chain's CDR3 is CSVGGQGKGYTF. The CDR3 DNA is TGCAGCGTTGGGGGACAGGGAAAAGGCTACACCTTC.

The chain joins TRBV11-2 to TRBJ1-1; possible D gene TRBD1, 5 bases. V lost 2 bases to trimming and J lost 0 bases, with 13 bases between them. Per germline, CDR1 SGHAT and CDR2 FQNNGV. The CDR3 spans 16 residues. CDR3 DNA sequence: TGTGCCAGCAGCTTAACATCACAGGCCCTGAACACTGAAGCTTTCTTT. Its translation: CASSLTSQALNTEAFF.

The V and J genes are TRBV4-2 and TRBJ2-7; TRBD1 might be the D (5 bases). V dropped 3 bases and J dropped 0 bases, with 18 bases sitting between them. The CDR3 spans 17 residues. The germline CDR1 and CDR2 sequences are LGHNA and YNFKEQ. The CDR3 reads CASSHPDPTADSYEQYF. The CDR3 DNA sequence: TGTGCCAGCAGCCATCCTGACCCGACAGCAGACTCCTACGAGCAGTACTTC.